This T cell receptor beta chain was sequenced in a study of CD8 T cells in Susac syndrome. Study-wide background: Within the sequenced group of Susac syndrome patients, five or six showed active disease and about eight were in remission. When their blood was taken, the Susac syndrome patients had either not yet had any therapy, were taking corticosteroids, or were taking intravenous immunoglobulin alone.

With 4 bases clipped from V and 7 bases from J, the junction kept 7 bases outside the gene matches. This CDR3 contains 14 residues. CDR1 and CDR2 (germline): SGHVS, FNYEAQ. With random hexamers, reverse transcription was performed on about 0.45 to 1 ug of RNA. Amplification of TCR beta CDR3 used immunoSEQ multiplex PCR across 54 Vbeta and 13 Jbeta. TCRdb reprocessed the immunoSEQ multiplex PCR reads with MiXCR, giving one entry per CDR3 protein. Among under 200,000 distinct CDR3 sequences listed, roughly 95% were seen once. CD8+ and CD4+ T cells from blood underwent TCR beta sequencing, which was carried out in a high-throughput format.

The chain has TRBV7-6 and TRBJ2-7, with 10 positions matching TRBD1. The sequence was collected from a human donor with Susac syndrome. Input material: CD4+ T cells from PBMCs. In nucleotides, the CDR3 is TGTGCCAGCAGCTGGGGACAGGGGAGGGGTGAGCAGTACTTC. Translation: CASSWGQGRGEQYF.